The present TCR beta chain was sequenced within a study of blood T cells in healthy people across ages. V was clipped by 6 bases and J by 2 bases, with 17 bases between them. This CDR3 contains 15 residues. Germline loops: CDR1 DFQATT, CDR2 SNEGSKA (reference sequence). A remark on this clonotype: The antigen remains undetermined.

Next came a second PCR, run for about 6 to 12 cycles, which used a sample-barcoded 5' primer along with a J-beta primer mix. Through a template-switch adaptor with 12 random nucleotides, each cDNA molecule received a tag. Using its own MiXCR run on the 5' RACE reads, TCRdb lists one record per CDR3 protein. The sample lists roughly 1,800,000 distinct CDR3 sequences, roughly 52% seen once, with approximately 2.1% in the top ten. Study-wide points: Strong correlation linked observed beta diversity and percent naive T cells.

Sequencing was done on a sample of blood. The source of this sequence is a woman in her forties in good health. The chain carries TRBV20-1 and TRBJ2-1; D is possibly TRBD1 or TRBD2 (5 bases each). The DNA of the CDR3 is TGCAGTGCCAAGCGAGGGGCAGGGACCTACAATGAGCAGTTCTTC. It translates to CSAKRGAGTYNEQFF.